This TCR beta chain was identified in a study of human T cells and chemical hapten exposure. Study-wide findings and caveats: Because they had alopecia, donors may respond immunologically unlike healthy people. Against controls, expanded TCRs gave rise to significantly more large CDR3 similarity clusters.

TCRdb analysed the RACE reads with MiXCR anew, one entry per CDR3 protein. Here the sample spans tens of thousands of distinct CDR3 sequences, about 10% being singletons. As for time point: patch test 1, 2 weeks after DPC sensitization. Specified treatment: therapeutic diphenylcyclopropenone sensitization with weekly scalp DPC. The donor pool consisted of alopecia patients aged 18 to 70 years, considered suitable for DPC. V gave up 6 bases and J gave up 7 bases; unmatched junction bases: 13. The CDR3 sequence is 15 residues long. Germline V gene lookup returns CDR1 SGHTA and CDR2 FQGNSA. This clonotype was counted only a few times. What it recognizes is unknown.

The sequence derives from a man aged 35 to 55 with alopecia areata. Some clones in this sample may be carry-over from other donors' samples. Specimen: whole blood, collected in connection with sensitization to the hapten diphenylcyclopropenone (DPC). The rearrangement links TRBV7-2 to TRBJ2-3; 7 nucleotides line up with TRBD1. The CDR3 is CASRDPGTVSNTQYF. DNA for the CDR3: TGTGCCAGCAGAGACCCCGGGACAGTTTCAAATACGCAGTATTTT.